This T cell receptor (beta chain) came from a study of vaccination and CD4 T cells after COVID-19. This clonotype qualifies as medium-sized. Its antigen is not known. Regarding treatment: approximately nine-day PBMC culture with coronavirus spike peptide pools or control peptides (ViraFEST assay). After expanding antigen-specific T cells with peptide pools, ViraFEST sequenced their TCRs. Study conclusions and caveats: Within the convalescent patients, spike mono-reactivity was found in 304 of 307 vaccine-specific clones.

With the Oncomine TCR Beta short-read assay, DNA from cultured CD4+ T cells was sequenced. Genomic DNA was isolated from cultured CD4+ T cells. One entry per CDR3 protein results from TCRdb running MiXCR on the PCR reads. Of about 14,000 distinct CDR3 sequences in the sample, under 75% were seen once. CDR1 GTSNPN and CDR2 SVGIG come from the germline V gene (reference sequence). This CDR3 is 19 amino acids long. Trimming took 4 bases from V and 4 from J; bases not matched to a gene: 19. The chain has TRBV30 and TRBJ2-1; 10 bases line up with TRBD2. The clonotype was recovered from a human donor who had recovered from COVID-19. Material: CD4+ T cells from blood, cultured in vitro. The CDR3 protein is CAWTRQDQFGTSVYNEQFF. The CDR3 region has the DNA TGTGCCTGGACTAGACAGGACCAATTCGGGACTAGCGTATACAATGAGCAGTTCTTC. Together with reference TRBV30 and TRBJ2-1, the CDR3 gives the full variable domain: SQTIHQWPATLVQPVGSPLSLECTVEGTSNPNLYWYRQAAGRGLQLLFYSVGIGQISSEVPQNLSASRPQDRQFILSSKKLLLSDSGFYLCAWTRQDQFGTSVYNEQFFGPGTRLTVL.